Included here is one T cell receptor beta chain sequence, with context. What it binds is not known. The data originate from a study of cytomegalovirus exposure and HLA in healthy donors. Study conclusions and caveats: A few chains tied to CMV proved CMV antigen-specific in vitro. Rare sequences made up most TCRs, while some public TCRs were found in many donors. The investigators catalogued some 150 TCR beta chains as cytomegalovirus-associated.

Trimming took 5 bases from V and 3 from J; bases not matched to a gene: 9. In germline, CDR1 is SNHLY, CDR2 FYNNEI. The CDR3 length is 16 residues. It was the approximately 110-subject validation cohort, separate from the approximately 680-subject first cohort, to which the donors belonged. Method: immunoSEQ multiplex PCR; TCRdb's copy keeps in-frame clones and lacks some. The sample consists of around 250,000 clones, around 90% of them appearing once. The chain uses TRBV2 and TRBJ1-5; 8 positions agree with TRBD1. This TCR was recovered from a woman between 18 and 29 years old in good health and CMV-seronegative. The sequenced sample was PBMCs. The CDR3 spells CASSWGTGEHNQPQHF. DNA of the CDR3: TGTGCCAGCAGTTGGGGGACAGGAGAACACAATCAGCCCCAGCATTTT.